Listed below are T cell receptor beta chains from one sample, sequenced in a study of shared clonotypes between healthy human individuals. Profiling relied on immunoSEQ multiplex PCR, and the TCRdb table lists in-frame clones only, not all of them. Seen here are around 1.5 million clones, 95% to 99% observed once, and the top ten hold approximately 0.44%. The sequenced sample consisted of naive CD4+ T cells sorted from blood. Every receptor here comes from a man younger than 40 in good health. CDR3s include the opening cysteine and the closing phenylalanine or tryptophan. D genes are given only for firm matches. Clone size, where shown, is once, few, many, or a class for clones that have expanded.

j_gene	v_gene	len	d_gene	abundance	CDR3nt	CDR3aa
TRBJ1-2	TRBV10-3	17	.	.	TGTGCCATCAGTGAGATGTTGGACGGGCCGGAACGCTATGGCTACACCTTC	CAISEMLDGPERYGYTF
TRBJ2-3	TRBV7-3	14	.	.	TGTGCCAGCAGCTCCCGGGCAGGCACAGATACGCAGTATTTT	CASSSRAGTDTQYF
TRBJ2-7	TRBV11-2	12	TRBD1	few	TGTGCCAGCAGCCGACAGGGTTACGAGCAGTACTTC	CASSRQGYEQYF
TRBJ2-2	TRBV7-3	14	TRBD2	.	TGTGCCAGCAGCTTGACTAGCGGTACCGGGGAGCTGTTTTTT	CASSLTSGTGELFF
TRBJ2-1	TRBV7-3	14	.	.	TGTGCCAGCAGCCGGACTCCCTCCTACAATGAGCAGTTCTTC	CASSRTPSYNEQFF
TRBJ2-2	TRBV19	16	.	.	TGTGCCAGTAGTACGAACCGACAGGAGAACACCGGGGAGCTGTTTTTT	CASSTNRQENTGELFF
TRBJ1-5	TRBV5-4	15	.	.	TGTGCCAGCAGCTTCTCGGCTTTTAGCAATCAGCCCCAGCATTTT	CASSFSAFSNQPQHF
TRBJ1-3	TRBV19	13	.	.	TGTGCCAGTAGGACAGTTGCTGGAAACACCATATATTTT	CASRTVAGNTIYF
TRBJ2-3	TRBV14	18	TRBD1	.	TGTGCCAGCAGCCAAGAGGGACAGGGCCTGGTTGGCACAGATACGCAGTATTTT	CASSQEGQGLVGTDTQYF
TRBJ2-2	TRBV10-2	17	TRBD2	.	TGCGCCAGCAGTGATTTGGCTAGCGGGAATGATGCCGGGGAGCTGTTTTTT	CASSDLASGNDAGELFF
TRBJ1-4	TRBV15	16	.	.	TGTGCCACCAGCAGAGAACCAGGGACAACTAATGAAAAACTGTTTTTT	CATSREPGTTNEKLFF
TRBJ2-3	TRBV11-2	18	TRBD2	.	TGTGCCAGCAGCCGCGGGACTAGCGGAAGGATAAACACAGATACGCAGTATTTT	CASSRGTSGRINTDTQYF
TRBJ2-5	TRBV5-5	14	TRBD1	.	TGTGCCAGCAGCTCGGGGACAGGGCTAGAGACCCAGTACTTC	CASSSGTGLETQYF
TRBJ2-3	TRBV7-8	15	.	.	TGTGCCAGCAGAGACCCGGGCGGAGCCACAGATACGCAGTATTTT	CASRDPGGATDTQYF
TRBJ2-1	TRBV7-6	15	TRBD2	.	TGTGCCAGCAGCACCGGGACTAGCGGGAGAGATGAGCAGTTCTTC	CASSTGTSGRDEQFF
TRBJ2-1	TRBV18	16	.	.	TGTGCCAGCTCGCCGCAGCGGACAGTTGGTTACAATGAGCAGTTCTTC	CASSPQRTVGYNEQFF
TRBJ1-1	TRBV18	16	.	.	TGTGCCAGCTCATCGCTCTTAGTCGGGGGTGATACTGAAGCTTTCTTT	CASSSLLVGGDTEAFF
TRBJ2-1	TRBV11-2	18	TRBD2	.	TGTGCCAGCAGAAAAAATCCCATTACTAGCGGGACCGGGAATGAGCAGTTCTTC	CASRKNPITSGTGNEQFF
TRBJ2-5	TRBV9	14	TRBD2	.	TGTGCCAGCAGCGTAGTAGCGGGACAAGAGACCCAGTACTTC	CASSVVAGQETQYF
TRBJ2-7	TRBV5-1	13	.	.	TGCGCCAGCAGCTCGACCACCAACTACGAGCAGTACTTC	CASSSTTNYEQYF
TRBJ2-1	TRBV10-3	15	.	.	TGTGCCATCAGTGTAGGCCCCCCCTCCTACAATGAGCAGTTCTTC	CAISVGPPSYNEQFF
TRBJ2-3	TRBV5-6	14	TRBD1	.	TGTGCCAGCAGCCAAACAGGGGTCACAGATACGCAGTATTTT	CASSQTGVTDTQYF
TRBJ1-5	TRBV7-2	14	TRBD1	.	TGTGCCAGCAGCTTTCAGACAGGGGTTCAGCCCCAGCATTTT	CASSFQTGVQPQHF
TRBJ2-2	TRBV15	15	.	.	TGTGCCACCAGCAGTGGACAGCGATACACCGGGGAGCTGTTTTTT	CATSSGQRYTGELFF
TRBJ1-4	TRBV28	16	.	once	TGTGCCAGCACCCCTCTTACATTTTTAGGGAAGGAAAAACTGTTTTTT	CASTPLTFLGKEKLFF
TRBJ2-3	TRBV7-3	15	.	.	TGTGCCAGCAGTTTTACCTCGGGGCAAACAGATACGCAGTATTTT	CASSFTSGQTDTQYF
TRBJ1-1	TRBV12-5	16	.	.	TGTGCTAGTGGTTTGGATGGGACACCCGAGAACACTGAAGCTTTCTTT	CASGLDGTPENTEAFF
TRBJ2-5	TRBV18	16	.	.	TGTGCCAGCTCACGGGATTCTTGGGGACCCCAAGAGACCCAGTACTTC	CASSRDSWGPQETQYF
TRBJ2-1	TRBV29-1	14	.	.	TGCAGCGTTGGCCCCAGGGGAGGGGTGGTCGAGCAGTTCTTC	CSVGPRGGVVEQFF
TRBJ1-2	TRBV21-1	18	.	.	TGTGCCAGCAGCGAAGGGGAGGACAGGGGACAGACTAACTATGGCTACACCTTC	CASSEGEDRGQTNYGYTF
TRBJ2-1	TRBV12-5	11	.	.	TGTGCTAGTGGTTTAAACAATGAGCAGTTCTTC	CASGLNNEQFF
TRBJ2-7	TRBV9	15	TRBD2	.	TGTGCCAGCAGCGTAGAAGCGGGAAGCTCCTACGAGCAGTACTTC	CASSVEAGSSYEQYF
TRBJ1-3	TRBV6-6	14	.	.	TGTGCCAGCTTCTCTGTAGGAGTCGGAAACACCATATATTTT	CASFSVGVGNTIYF
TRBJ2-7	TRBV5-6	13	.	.	TGTGCCAGCAGCTTGGCAGGCCCCTACGAGCAGTACTTC	CASSLAGPYEQYF
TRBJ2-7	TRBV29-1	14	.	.	TGCAGCGTTGTCCCTGGGGGCCGGACCTACGAGCAGTACTTC	CSVVPGGRTYEQYF
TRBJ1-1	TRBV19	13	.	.	TGTGCCAGTGGGAGGGCAGGGAGGACTGAAGCTTTCTTT	CASGRAGRTEAFF
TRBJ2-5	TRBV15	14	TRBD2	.	TGTGCCACCAGCAAACCTAGCGGGAGAGAGACCCAGTACTTC	CATSKPSGRETQYF
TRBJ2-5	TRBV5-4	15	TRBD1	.	TGTGCCAGCAGCTTGGAGCAGGGGGCTTTGGAGACCCAGTACTTC	CASSLEQGALETQYF
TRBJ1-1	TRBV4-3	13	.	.	TGCGCCAGCAGCGGCAGGGCGAACACTGAAGCTTTCTTT	CASSGRANTEAFF
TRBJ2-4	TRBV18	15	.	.	TGTGCCAGCTCACCTGGGCGTCTAGCCAAAAACATTCAGTACTTC	CASSPGRLAKNIQYF
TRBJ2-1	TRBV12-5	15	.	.	TGTGCTAGTGGGGACTTGGGGGGCACCACCAATGAGCAGTTCTTC	CASGDLGGTTNEQFF
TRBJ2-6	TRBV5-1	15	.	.	TGCGCCAGCAGCTTCCTGCAGTCTGGGGCCAACGTCCTGACTTTC	CASSFLQSGANVLTF
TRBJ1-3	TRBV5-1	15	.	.	TGCGCCAGCAGCTCGACAGGCTCCTCTGGAAACACCATATATTTT	CASSSTGSSGNTIYF
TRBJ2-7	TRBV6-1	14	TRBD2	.	TGTGCCAGCAGTTCCGGGACTAGTGGGGGCGAGCAGTACTTC	CASSSGTSGGEQYF
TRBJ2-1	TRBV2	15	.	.	TGTGCCAGCAGTGAGGCGAGGGTCTTTTCGGGTGAGCAGTTCTTC	CASSEARVFSGEQFF
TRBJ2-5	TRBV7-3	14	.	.	TGTGCCAGCAGCCCCGGTAACAGGGAGGAGACCCAGTACTTC	CASSPGNREETQYF
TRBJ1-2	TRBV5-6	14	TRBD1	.	TGTGCCAGCACCAGACAGGGGGCCAACGCTGGCTACACCTTC	CASTRQGANAGYTF
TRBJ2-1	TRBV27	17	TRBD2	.	TGTGCCAGCAGTTTGGGGTGGGGACTAGCGGGAGACAATGAGCAGTTCTTC	CASSLGWGLAGDNEQFF
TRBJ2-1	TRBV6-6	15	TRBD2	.	TGTGCCAGCAGTTACTCGCCTAGCGGCTACAATGAGCAGTTCTTC	CASSYSPSGYNEQFF
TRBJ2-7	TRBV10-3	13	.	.	TGTGCCATCAGTGAGGGGCAGGTCGACGAGCAGTACTTC	CAISEGQVDEQYF
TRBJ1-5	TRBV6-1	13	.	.	TGTGCCAGCAGTGCCAACACCGATCAGCCCCAGCATTTT	CASSANTDQPQHF
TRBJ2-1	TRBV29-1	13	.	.	TGCAGCGTTCTGGTTCAATTGGGGAATGAGCAGTTCTTC	CSVLVQLGNEQFF
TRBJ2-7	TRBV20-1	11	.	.	TGCAGTGCGGCTAGGACAGACGAGCAGTACTTC	CSAARTDEQYF
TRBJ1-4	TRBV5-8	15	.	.	TGTGCCAGCAGACACCAAAGCCTAGGGATTGAAAAACTGTTTTTT	CASRHQSLGIEKLFF
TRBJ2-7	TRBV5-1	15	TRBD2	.	TGCGCCAGCAGCCGGACTAGCGGGAGCTCCTACGAGCAGTACTTC	CASSRTSGSSYEQYF
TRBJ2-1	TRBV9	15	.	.	TGTGCCAGCAGCGTAGAAGAATATACCTACAATGAGCAGTTCTTC	CASSVEEYTYNEQFF
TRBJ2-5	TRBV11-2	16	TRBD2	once	TGTGCCAGCAGCAAGACTAGCGGGAGTCCTTCAGAGACCCAGTACTTC	CASSKTSGSPSETQYF
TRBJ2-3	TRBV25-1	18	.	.	TGTGCCAGCAGTGACCTTTCGTCCTGGGAGCTCGGCACAGATACGCAGTATTTT	CASSDLSSWELGTDTQYF
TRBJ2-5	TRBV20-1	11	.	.	TGCAGTGCCGTCAGACAAGAGACCCAGTACTTC	CSAVRQETQYF
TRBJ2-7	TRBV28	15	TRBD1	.	TGTGCCAGCAGTCTTTCGGACAGGAAAACCTACGAGCAGTACTTC	CASSLSDRKTYEQYF